This TCR beta chain appears in the sequencing data of a study of cytomegalovirus exposure and HLA in healthy donors. Study-wide results and caveats: DRB1 showed the most TCR associations and HLA-C the fewest in a later analysis, as rates varied by HLA locus.

A word on this clone: Its specificity is unknown.

The PCR used 60 Vbeta and 13 Jbeta primers. Method: immunoSEQ multiplex PCR; TCRdb's copy keeps in-frame clones and lacks some. The profile shows about 160,000 clones, around 76% of them singletons. Germline CDR1 reads MNHEY; CDR2 reads SMNVEV (reference sequence). V dropped 3 bases and J dropped 4 bases, with 9 bases sitting between them. The CDR3 has 14 residues. The sample was PBMCs. The rearrangement uses TRBV27 and TRBJ2-2; D is ambiguous. The sequence came from a girl aged 5 to 17 in good health and CMV-seropositive. This CDR3 is CASSLLQSTGELFF. In DNA, the CDR3 is TGTGCCAGCAGTTTGCTACAGAGCACCGGGGAGCTGTTTTTT.